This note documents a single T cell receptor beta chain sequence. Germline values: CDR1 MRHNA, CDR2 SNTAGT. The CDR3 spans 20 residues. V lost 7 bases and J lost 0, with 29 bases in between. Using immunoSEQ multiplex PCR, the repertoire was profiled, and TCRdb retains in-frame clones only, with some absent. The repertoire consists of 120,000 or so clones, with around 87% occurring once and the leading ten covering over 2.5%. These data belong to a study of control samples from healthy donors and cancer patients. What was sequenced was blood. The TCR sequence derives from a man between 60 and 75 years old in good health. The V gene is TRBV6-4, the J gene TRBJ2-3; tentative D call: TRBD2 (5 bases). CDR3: CASTGFVSGISLSSTDTQYF. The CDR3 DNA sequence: TGTGCCAGCACCGGTTTCGTGTCCGGGATTAGCCTGAGCAGCACAGATACGCAGTATTTT.